These 29 T cell receptor beta chains were all obtained from the same sample, sequenced in a study of identical twins. A single record per CDR3 protein comes from TCRdb applying MiXCR to the 5' RACE reads. The sample lists some 500,000 distinct CDR3 sequences, roughly an eighth occurring once. These data were also filed under a second study, of yellow fever vaccine responses in identical twins.

The sample taken for sequencing was CD4+ T cells sorted from blood. These receptors all stem from a woman aged 18-29 years in good health.

This clonotype was picked up a small number of times. The rearrangement joins TRBV28 to TRBJ2-1, with TRBD1 identical over 7 bases. The CDR3 runs 15 residues. The junction had 10 bases not matched to a gene; V was cut back by 8 bases and J by 3 bases. Germline values: CDR1 MDHEN, CDR2 SYDVKM. CDR3 bases: TGTGCCAGCCGTCAAACCGGGACAGACTACAATGAGCAGTTCTTC. This sequence encodes CASRQTGTDYNEQFF.

This clonotype came up many times. The chain has TRBV7-2 and TRBJ2-2, with D perhaps TRBD2 (5 bases). Germline CDR1 SGHTA, CDR2 FQGNSA. The CDR3 is 15 amino acids. Trimming removed 3 bases from V and 4 bases from J, with 12 bases in between. The CDR3 sequence: CASSFSAVLTGELFF. The CDR3 DNA is TGTGCCAGCAGCTTTTCAGCGGTACTCACCGGGGAGCTGTTTTTT.

This clonotype was seen only a few times. The J gene is TRBJ2-7, the V gene TRBV7-2, with 8 bases fitting TRBD1. The CDR3 extends over 15 amino acids. Germline CDR1 is SGHTA and CDR2 is FQGNSA. With 2 bases clipped from V and 2 bases from J, the junction kept 5 bases outside the gene matches. The CDR3 DNA follows: TGTGCCAGCAGCTTAAGGACAGGGTGGACCTACGAGCAGTACTTC. Protein: CASSLRTGWTYEQYF.

This chain connects TRBV5-6 to TRBJ2-5; tentative D call: TRBD2 (6 bases). The V end was cut by 2 bases, the J end by 5 bases, with 10 bases between. The CDR3 has 13 amino acids. Germline values: CDR1 SGHDT, CDR2 YYEEEE. This chain's CDR3 is CASSFGSRETQYF. The CDR3 coding sequence is TGTGCCAGCAGCTTCGGGAGTCGGGAGACCCAGTACTTC. The variable domain in full, with the rest retrieved from reference TRBV5-6 and TRBJ2-5, is DAGVTQSPTHLIKTRGQQVTLRCSPKSGHDTVSWYQQALGQGPQFIFQYYEEEERQRGNFPDRFSGHQFPNYSSELNVNALLLGDSALYLCASSFGSRETQYFGPGTRLLVL.

The chain carries TRBV6-1 and TRBJ2-3; TRBD1 might be the D (6 bases). Trimming removed 5 bases from V and 3 bases from J, with 12 bases in between. This CDR3 has 14 residues. CDR1 MNHNS and CDR2 SASEGT come from the germline V gene. The CDR3 region is CASSLTGWTDTQYF. The CDR3 bases are TGTGCCAGCAGTCTTACAGGGTGGACAGATACGCAGTATTTT.

This clonotype showed up just a few times. The chain joins TRBV5-1 to TRBJ2-7, with 10 bases lining up with TRBD1. Losses at the gene ends were 4 bases for V and 4 bases for J; bases not matched to a gene: 8. The CDR3 is made up of 15 amino acids. Germline V gene sequence: CDR1 SGHRS, CDR2 YFSETQ. The CDR3 here is CASSPGTGVLYEQYF. In DNA, the CDR3 is TGCGCCAGCAGCCCGGGGACAGGGGTTCTTTACGAGCAGTACTTC. The variable domain in full, completed from reference TRBV5-1 and TRBJ2-7, reads KAGVTQTPRYLIKTRGQQVTLSCSPISGHRSVSWYQQTPGQGLQFLFEYFSETQRNKGNFPGRFSGRQFSNSRSEMNVSTLELGDSALYLCASSPGTGVLYEQYFGPGTRLTVT.

This clonotype was recorded a few times. The chain carries TRBV6-2 or TRBV6-3 and TRBJ2-1; TRBD2 aligns across 8 bases. The germline V gene has CDR1 MNHEY and CDR2 SVGEGT. V shed 7 bases, J shed 4 bases, and the junction held 9 bases outside the gene matches. The CDR3 spans 15 residues. The chain's CDR3 is CASISGERGYNEQFF. CDR3 nucleotides: TGTGCCAGCATCTCGGGGGAGCGGGGGTACAATGAGCAGTTCTTC.

The chain uses TRBV12-3 or TRBV12-4 and TRBJ2-2, with 7 bases that match TRBD1. The CDR3 sequence is 16 residues long. Trimming cost V 5 bases and J 6 bases; bases outside gene matches: 12. CDR3 sequence: CASSPTRQGEAGELFF. CDR3 DNA: TGTGCCAGCAGTCCAACCCGACAGGGAGAGGCCGGGGAGCTGTTTTTT.

In DNA, the CDR3 is TGTGCCAGCAGTCGGACGGCCGATAATTCACCCCTCCACTTT. It encodes CASSRTADNSPLHF. This chain links TRBV11-1 with TRBJ1-6; no firm D call. V lost 6 bases and J lost 5, with 11 bases in between. CDR1 SGHAT and CDR2 FQDESV come from the germline V gene (reference sequence). The CDR3 is made up of 14 amino acids. Full variable domain (outside the CDR3, taken from reference TRBV11-1 and TRBJ1-6): EAEVAQSPRYKITEKSQAVAFWCDPISGHATLYWYRQILGQGPELLVQFQDESVVDDSQLPKDRFSAERLKGVDSTLKIQPAELGDSAMYLCASSRTADNSPLHFGNGTRLTVT.

In its sample, this clonotype was seen a few times. The gene calls are TRBV4-2 and TRBJ2-7, with 10 bases that match TRBD1. The V and J ends lost 3 bases and 3 bases, in that order; junction bases with no gene match: 11. This CDR3 spans 17 amino acids. The germline CDR1 and CDR2 sequences are LGHNA and YNFKEQ. The CDR3 sequence: CASSQPGQGKSYYEQYF. The CDR3 DNA follows: TGTGCCAGCAGCCAGCCGGGACAGGGGAAATCGTACTACGAGCAGTACTTC.

This clonotype occurred a few times. CDR3 sequence reads: CASSLDPYEQFF. The CDR3 DNA is TGTGCCAGCAGCTTAGATCCGTATGAGCAGTTCTTC. The rearrangement links TRBV11-3 to TRBJ2-1; no definite D call. CDR1 and CDR2 (germline): SGHNT, YENEEA. The CDR3 spans 12 residues. The ends were cut back, 0 bases at V and 8 bases at J, with 5 bases in the middle.

This clonotype was seen at least ten times. This chain connects TRBV12-3 or TRBV12-4 to TRBJ2-3; TRBD2 matches at 8 bases. With 4 bases clipped from V and 9 bases from J, the junction kept 15 bases outside the gene matches. The CDR3 consists of 16 residues. In nucleotides, the CDR3 is TGTGCCAGCAGTTCCGGGGGGGCCACACAGAAGACCACGCAGTATTTT. It translates to CASSSGGATQKTTQYF.

This clonotype was observed a few times. This chain links TRBV7-2 with TRBJ2-3; D not resolved. Trimming took 2 bases from V and 2 from J, leaving 11 bases between them. Germline CDR1 is SGHTA and CDR2 is FQGNSA. The CDR3 is made up of 15 amino acids. The CDR3 sequence is CASSLNPANTDTQYF. CDR3 nucleotide sequence: TGTGCCAGCAGCTTAAATCCGGCCAACACAGATACGCAGTATTTT.

This clonotype was detected a few times. The chain carries TRBV19 and TRBJ1-1, with a weak D call TRBD1 (6 bases). In germline, CDR1 is LNHDA, CDR2 SQIVND (reference sequence). This CDR3 is built from 13 residues. Trimming removed 7 bases at V and 1 base at J, with 10 bases between. CDR3 sequence reads: CASTRQANTEAFF. CDR3 DNA: TGTGCCAGTACGCGACAGGCGAACACTGAAGCTTTCTTT.

This clonotype was seen at least ten times. The chain links TRBV29-1 to TRBJ2-2, with TRBD2 matching 10 bases. J gave up 5 bases and V 6 bases, and 6 bases lay outside the gene matches. This CDR3 comprises 14 residues. Germline V gene sequence: CDR1 SQVTM, CDR2 ANQGSEA. The CDR3 bases are TGCAGCGTCGACCTAGCGGGAGTGACCGGGGAGCTGTTTTTT. It encodes CSVDLAGVTGELFF.

The CDR3, as DNA: TGTGCCAGCAGCCGTCCTAGCGGGAATTCTTACGAGCAGTACTTC. It codes for CASSRPSGNSYEQYF. The V call is TRBV6-2 or TRBV6-3, the J call TRBJ2-7; TRBD2 matches at 9 bases. The trim removed 6 bases at V and 4 bases at J, leaving 10 bases unmatched. Germline CDR1 is MNHEY and CDR2 is SVGEGT. The CDR3 consists of 15 residues.

This clonotype was seen a few times. The chain joins TRBV24-1 to TRBJ2-5, with D perhaps matching TRBD1 (6 bases). Trimming removed 3 bases at V and 0 bases at J, with 10 bases between. This CDR3 is built from 15 residues. Per the germline V gene, CDR1 is KGHDR and CDR2 is SFDVKD. The CDR3 DNA reads TGTGCCACCAGTGATCCTGACAGGTACCAAGAGACCCAGTACTTC. Its translation is CATSDPDRYQETQYF.

The V call is TRBV29-1, the J call TRBJ2-7; TRBD1 aligns across 7 bases. V gave up 4 bases and J gave up 4 bases; unmatched junction bases: 4. Germline V lookup: CDR1 SQVTM, CDR2 ANQGSEA. CDR3 length: 12 amino acids. The CDR3 DNA reads as TGCAGCGTTGGCACAGGGGAGTACGAGCAGTACTTC. This sequence encodes CSVGTGEYEQYF.

The chain couples TRBV7-2 to TRBJ2-1; D gene uncertain. The CDR3 extends over 15 amino acids. Germline CDR1 reads SGHTA; CDR2 reads FQGNSA. V lost 6 bases and J 3 bases, leaving 15 bases between the germline ends. DNA of the CDR3: TGTGCCAGCAGTCCAACCCATCGGTTCTACAATGAGCAGTTCTTC. The encoded protein is CASSPTHRFYNEQFF. The full variable domain, completed using reference TRBV7-2 and TRBJ2-1, is GAGVSQSPSNKVTEKGKDVELRCDPISGHTALYWYRQSLGQGLEFLIYFQGNSAPDKSGLPSDRFSAERTGGSVSTLTIQRTQQEDSAVYLCASSPTHRFYNEQFFGPGTRLTVL.

This clonotype occurred a few times. The chain uses TRBV4-2 and TRBJ2-1; the match to TRBD2 covers 8 bases. The J segment lost 4 bases and the V segment lost 2 bases, leaving 7 bases of the junction unmatched. Germline lookup yields CDR1 LGHNA and CDR2 YNFKEQ. The CDR3 has 16 residues. The CDR3 DNA reads as TGTGCCAGCAGCCAAAAAAGCGGGAGTGCTTACAATGAGCAGTTCTTC. It yields the protein CASSQKSGSAYNEQFF.

This clonotype has more than one count but fewer than ten. The genes are TRBV15 and TRBJ2-5; 11 nucleotides match TRBD2. Germline V gene lookup returns CDR1 LNHNV and CDR2 YYDKDF (reference sequence). This CDR3 is built from 16 residues. The V segment lost 4 bases and the J segment 2 bases; nucleotides outside the gene matches: 6. The CDR3 sequence is CATSTRLAGLQETQYF. Written as DNA, the CDR3 is TGTGCCACCAGCACCCGACTAGCGGGGCTACAAGAGACCCAGTACTTC.

This rearrangement joins TRBV5-1 to TRBJ2-3, with D possibly matching TRBD2 (6 bases). Germline values: CDR1 SGHRS, CDR2 YFSETQ. This CDR3 has 15 amino acids. V was trimmed by 2 bases and J by 4 bases, leaving 14 bases between them. Here the CDR3 DNA reads TGCGCCAGCAGCTTAGGAGGGAGTTTCGCAGATACGCAGTATTTT. Its protein is CASSLGGSFADTQYF.

This chain connects TRBV6-1 to TRBJ2-5, with a weak D call TRBD2 (7 bases). The CDR3 extends over 16 amino acids. Per the germline V gene, CDR1 is MNHNS and CDR2 is SASEGT. V lost 7 bases and J 2 bases, leaving 20 bases between the germline ends. CDR3 sequence reads: CASTRGLAAGQETQYF. DNA of the CDR3: TGTGCCAGCACCCGGGGGCTAGCGGCCGGGCAAGAGACCCAGTACTTC.

This clonotype occurred many times. The chain employs TRBV4-2 and TRBJ2-3, with 7 bases lining up with TRBD2. This CDR3 contains 17 residues. The germline V gene encodes CDR1 LGHNA and CDR2 YNFKEQ. V lost 0 bases to trimming and J lost 4 bases; unmatched junction nucleotides: 10. The CDR3 reads CASSQENRGRAPDTQYF. CDR3 sequence (DNA): TGTGCCAGCAGCCAAGAAAATCGAGGGAGGGCCCCAGATACGCAGTATTTT.

This clonotype occurred a few times. The chain employs TRBV9 and TRBJ2-7; 8 nucleotides line up with TRBD2. The CDR3 is made up of 15 amino acids. V lost 0 bases to trimming and J lost 3 bases; unmatched junction nucleotides: 5. In germline, CDR1 is SGDLS, CDR2 YYNGEE. The CDR3 DNA sequence: TGTGCCAGCAGCGTAGCGGGGGGGGCCGTCTACGAGCAGTACTTC. Translating it yields CASSVAGGAVYEQYF.

The genes are TRBV4-3 and TRBJ2-6; a possible D gene is TRBD1 (6 bases). From germline, CDR1 is LGHNA and CDR2 YSLEER. Trimming removed 2 bases from V and 3 bases from J, with 8 bases in between. The CDR3 sequence is 15 residues long. The CDR3 bases are TGCGCCAGCAGCCAAACAGGGTTTGGGGCCAACGTCCTGACTTTC. Protein sequence: CASSQTGFGANVLTF.

This clonotype was seen more than once but under ten times. The CDR3 loop reads CASNRAGLGGYEQFF. The CDR3 bases are TGTGCCAGCAACCGAGCGGGACTCGGTGGCTATGAGCAGTTCTTC. The J gene is TRBJ2-1, the V gene TRBV6-2 or TRBV6-3; 7 bases fit TRBD2. After removal of 7 bases from V and 8 bases from J, the junction contained 14 bases not matched to a gene. CDR1 MNHEY and CDR2 SVGEGT come from the germline V gene. The CDR3 runs 15 residues.

This clonotype turned up a few times. V is TRBV30 and J is TRBJ2-3; no definite D call. Germline CDR1 and CDR2: GTSNPN and SVGIG (reference sequence). CDR3 length equals 12 residues. The V end was cut by 4 bases, the J end by 4 bases, with 9 bases between. The CDR3 loop is CAWTRYADTQYF. CDR3 bases: TGTGCCTGGACCCGCTACGCAGATACGCAGTATTTT.

The table lists this clonotype with a few counts. The chain combines TRBV4-2 with TRBJ2-7; 10 bases map to TRBD2. J gave up 0 bases and V 4 bases, and 6 bases lay outside the gene matches. There are 16 residues in the CDR3. Germline V CDR1 and CDR2: LGHNA, YNFKEQ. CDR3 DNA: TGTGCCAGCAGCCGCCATCCTAGCGGGAGCTCCTACGAGCAGTACTTC. Its translation is CASSRHPSGSSYEQYF.